This TCR beta chain was obtained from a study of shared T cell receptors in the human thymus. This table comes from immunoSEQ multiplex PCR, and its TCRdb copy is limited to in-frame clones, with some not included. The sample comprises around 340,000 clones, roughly 94% of which are singletons, and 0.02% rests with the top ten. Germline trimming cut 6 bases from V and 2 bases from J; bases unmatched to any gene: 5. The length of the CDR3 is 15 residues. In germline, CDR1 is MDHEN, CDR2 SYDVKM. The receptor was derived from a human donor. Source material: thymocytes. The V call is TRBV28, the J call TRBJ1-5; 9 bases match TRBD1. The CDR3 reads CASSHRGLGNQPQHF. In DNA form, the CDR3 reads TGTGCCAGCAGCCACAGGGGGCTGGGCAATCAGCCCCAGCATTTT.